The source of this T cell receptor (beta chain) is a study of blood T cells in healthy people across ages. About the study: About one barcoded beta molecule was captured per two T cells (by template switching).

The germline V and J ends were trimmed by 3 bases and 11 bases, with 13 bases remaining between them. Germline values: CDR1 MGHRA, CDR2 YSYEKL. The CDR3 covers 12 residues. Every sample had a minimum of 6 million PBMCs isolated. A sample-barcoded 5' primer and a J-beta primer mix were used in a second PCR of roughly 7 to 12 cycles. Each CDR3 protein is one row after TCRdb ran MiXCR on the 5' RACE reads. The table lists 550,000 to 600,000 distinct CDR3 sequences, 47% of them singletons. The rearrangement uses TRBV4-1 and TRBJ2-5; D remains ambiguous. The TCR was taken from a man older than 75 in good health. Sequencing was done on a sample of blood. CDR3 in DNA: TGCGCCAGCAGCCAGGCAGGTAGGAAGCAGTACTTC. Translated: CASSQAGRKQYF.